These 18 T cell receptor beta chains came from one sample sequenced in a study of OX40 agonist ivuxolimab in advanced cancers. Profiling relied on immunoSEQ multiplex PCR, and the TCRdb table lists in-frame clones only, not all of them. The sample consists of about 33,000 clones, around 84% of them appearing once. The sample in question was CD4+ or CD8+ T cells sorted from blood, obtained in a trial of the OX40 agonist ivuxolimab. The receptors derive from an adult with an advanced solid tumor such as melanoma, head and neck, liver or kidney cancer.

The count of this clone is one. The chain uses TRBV7-6 and TRBJ1-2; possible D gene TRBD1, 6 bases. V was pared by 1 base and J by 8 bases, with 11 bases between. The CDR3 extends over 13 amino acids. From germline, CDR1 is SGHVS and CDR2 FNYEAQ. CDR3 protein: CASSLGRGDGYTF. The CDR3 DNA sequence: TGTGCCAGCAGCTTAGGCAGGGGAGACGGCTACACCTTC.

This clone was found a few times. The rearrangement uses TRBV25-1 and TRBJ2-5; the D gene is possibly TRBD2 (6 bases). V dropped 1 base and J dropped 1 base, with 13 bases sitting between them. CDR3 size: 16 residues. The germline CDR1 and CDR2 sequences are MGHDK and SYGVNS. For the CDR3, the DNA is TGTGCCAGCAGTGAATCGGCGGGGCCCTCCCAAGAGACCCAGTACTTC. Translated: CASSESAGPSQETQYF.

This clone was detected once. V gene TRBV10-3 combines with J gene TRBJ1-5; D unresolved. The CDR3 length is 15 residues. The V gene's germline CDR1 is ENHRY and CDR2 SYGVKD. V shed 2 bases and J shed 0 bases, with 8 bases lying between them. CDR3 region: CAISENALSNQPQHF. The CDR3 bases are TGTGCCATCAGTGAGAATGCGCTTAGCAATCAGCCCCAGCATTTT.

V gene TRBV4-3 combines with J gene TRBJ1-2; D not resolved. Germline lookup yields CDR1 LGHNA and CDR2 YSLEER. The V end lost 3 bases, the J end lost 3 bases, and 14 bases lay between the germline ends. There are 15 residues in the CDR3. CDR3 nucleotide sequence: TGCGCCAGCAGCCACTGGCACACCCCGGACTATGGCTACACCTTC. Its protein is CASSHWHTPDYGYTF.

V usage is TRBV5-8 and J usage is TRBJ2-3; weak D call: TRBD2 (5 bases). The V and J ends lost 0 bases and 0 bases respectively, with 5 bases between them. CDR1 and CDR2 (germline): SGHTS, YDEGEE. The CDR3 spans 14 residues. CDR3 sequence reads: CASSLGTSTDTQYF. The CDR3 nucleotides read TGTGCCAGCAGCTTGGGGACTAGCACAGATACGCAGTATTTT.

CDR3 amino acids: CASSLTGTPFPNTEAFF. DNA of the CDR3: TGTGCCAGTAGTCTTACCGGGACTCCGTTCCCGAACACTGAAGCTTTCTTT. The J gene is TRBJ1-1, the V gene TRBV19; a weak D match, TRBD1 (5 bases). This CDR3 has 17 amino acids. V shed 5 bases and J shed 1 base, with 20 bases lying between them. The germline V gene encodes CDR1 LNHDA and CDR2 SQIVND (reference sequence).

CDR3 bases: TGTGCCAGCAGGGGAACAGAGACCCAGTACTTC. Protein sequence: CASRGTETQYF. V gene TRBV27 combines with J gene TRBJ2-5; D uncertain. From germline, CDR1 is MNHEY and CDR2 SMNVEV (reference sequence). The CDR3 totals 11 residues. V gave up 6 bases and J gave up 4 bases, with 6 bases separating them.

The genes are TRBV6-6 and TRBJ2-7; TRBD1 aligns across 8 bases. The germline gives CDR1 MNHNY, CDR2 SVGAGI (reference sequence). Trimming removed 10 bases from V and 5 bases from J; junction bases left unmatched: 4. CDR3 length equals 11 residues. CDR3 DNA: TGTGCCACCAAGACAGGGGACGAGCAGTACTTC. Encoded protein: CATKTGDEQYF.

V and J are TRBV27 and TRBJ2-7; possible D gene TRBD1, 6 bases. Germline assignment: CDR1 MNHEY and CDR2 SMNVEV (reference sequence). V was cut by 3 bases and J by 1 base, with 13 bases left in between. CDR3 length: 15 residues. Here the CDR3 reads CASSFLGDISYEQYF. The CDR3 nucleotides read TGTGCCAGCAGTTTCCTAGGGGACATTTCCTACGAGCAGTACTTC.

CDR3 nucleotides: TGTGCCAGCAGTAGAAACAGGGGGCAGAACACTGAAGCTTTCTTT. The encoded protein is CASSRNRGQNTEAFF. This chain uses TRBV28 with TRBJ1-1, with TRBD1 matching 9 bases. Germline trimming cut 5 bases from V and 1 base from J; bases unmatched to any gene: 5. The CDR3 spans 15 residues. Germline V gene sequence: CDR1 MDHEN, CDR2 SYDVKM. Supplemented by reference TRBV28 and TRBJ1-1, the full variable domain reads DVKVTQSSRYLVKRTGEKVFLECVQDMDHENMFWYRQDPGLGLRLIYFSYDVKMKEKGDIPEGYSVSREKKERFSLILESASTNQTSMYLCASSRNRGQNTEAFFGQGTRLTVV.

The chain recombines TRBV4-2 with TRBJ2-3; no firm D call. The V end was cut by 0 bases, the J end by 2 bases, with 9 bases between. The germline CDR1 and CDR2 sequences are LGHNA and YNFKEQ. The CDR3 runs to 15 residues. DNA for the CDR3: TGTGCCAGCAGCCAAGATGTACTTAACACAGATACGCAGTATTTT. The encoded protein is CASSQDVLNTDTQYF.

The V call is TRBV7-9, the J call TRBJ2-1; possibly TRBD1 or TRBD2 for D (6 bases each). Germline V lookup: CDR1 SEHNR, CDR2 FQNEAQ (reference sequence). Trimming stripped 2 bases from V and 9 bases from J, with 11 bases between. The CDR3 contains 13 residues. This CDR3 reads CASSLPGAGEQFF. Here the CDR3 DNA reads TGTGCCAGCAGCTTACCGGGGGCGGGTGAGCAGTTCTTC.

The rearrangement links TRBV9 to TRBJ2-5; no reliable D call. Deletions cut 4 bases from V and 3 bases from J, with 7 bases between. This CDR3 contains 12 residues. Germline values: CDR1 SGDLS, CDR2 YYNGEE. Here the CDR3 reads CASSPHEETQYF. Here the CDR3 DNA reads TGTGCCAGCAGCCCGCACGAAGAGACCCAGTACTTC.

The V call is TRBV9, the J call TRBJ2-2, with 7 nucleotides matching TRBD2. Per the germline V gene, CDR1 is SGDLS and CDR2 is YYNGEE. The V segment lost 4 bases and the J segment 6 bases; nucleotides outside the gene matches: 6. This CDR3 region has 14 residues. The chain's CDR3 is CASSPRGWAGELFF. DNA for the CDR3: TGTGCCAGCAGCCCGCGGGGGTGGGCCGGGGAGCTGTTTTTT. The full variable domain, rest sourced from reference TRBV9 and TRBJ2-2, is DSGVTQTPKHLITATGQRVTLRCSPRSGDLSVYWYQQSLDQGLQFLIQYYNGEERAKGNILERFSAQQFPDLHSELNLSSLELGDSALYFCASSPRGWAGELFFGEGSRLTVL.

This sequence joins TRBV9 and TRBJ2-7; D perhaps matches TRBD1 (6 bases). The CDR3 is 13 amino acids. The ends were cut back, 3 bases at V and 7 bases at J, with 14 bases in the middle. Per germline, CDR1 SGDLS and CDR2 YYNGEE. The CDR3 nucleotides are TGTGCCAGCAGCGCCGACAGGTCTGGGGAGCAGTACTTC. Its protein is CASSADRSGEQYF.

The rearrangement joins TRBV5-1 to TRBJ2-7; the D gene is possibly TRBD1 (5 bases). Germline CDR1 reads SGHRS; CDR2 reads YFSETQ. The CDR3 consists of 13 residues. With 5 bases removed from V and 2 bases from J, the gap between germline ends came to 11 bases. CDR3 coding DNA: TGCGCCAGCAGTCCCCAGGGCCCCTACGAGCAGTACTTC. It encodes CASSPQGPYEQYF.

This chain links TRBV7-9 with TRBJ2-1; D possibly uses TRBD1 or TRBD2 (6 bases each). This CDR3 contains 16 residues. Germline-derived CDR1 and CDR2 are SEHNR and FQNEAQ (reference sequence). Trimming left V 5 bases short and J 0 bases short, with 14 bases between. The CDR3 loop reads CASSPQGLSSYNEQFF. The CDR3 DNA reads as TGTGCCAGCAGCCCACAGGGACTGAGCTCCTACAATGAGCAGTTCTTC.

This chain joins TRBV5-6 and TRBJ2-7, with D perhaps TRBD2 (5 bases). Trimming left V 0 bases short and J 7 bases short, with 14 bases between. The CDR3 extends over 14 amino acids. Germline V gene data show CDR1 as SGHDT and CDR2 as YYEEEE. CDR3 DNA sequence: TGTGCCAGCAGCTTGGGCCTAATCACGGGGGAGCAGTACTTC. Translated, it gives CASSLGLITGEQYF. The variable domain in full, completed from reference TRBV5-6 and TRBJ2-7, reads DAGVTQSPTHLIKTRGQQVTLRCSPKSGHDTVSWYQQALGQGPQFIFQYYEEEERQRGNFPDRFSGHQFPNYSSELNVNALLLGDSALYLCASSLGLITGEQYFGPGTRLTVT.